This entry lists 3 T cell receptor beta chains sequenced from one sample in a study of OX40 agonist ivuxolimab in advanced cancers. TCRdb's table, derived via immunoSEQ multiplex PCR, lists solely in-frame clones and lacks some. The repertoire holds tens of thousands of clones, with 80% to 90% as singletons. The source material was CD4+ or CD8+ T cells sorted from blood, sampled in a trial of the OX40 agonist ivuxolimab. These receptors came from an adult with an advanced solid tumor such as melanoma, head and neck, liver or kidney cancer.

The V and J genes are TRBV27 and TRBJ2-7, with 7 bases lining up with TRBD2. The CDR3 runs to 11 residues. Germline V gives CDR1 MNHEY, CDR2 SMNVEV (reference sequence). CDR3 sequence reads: CGAGEVYEQYF. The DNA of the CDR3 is TGTGGGGCGGGAGAAGTCTACGAGCAGTACTTC.

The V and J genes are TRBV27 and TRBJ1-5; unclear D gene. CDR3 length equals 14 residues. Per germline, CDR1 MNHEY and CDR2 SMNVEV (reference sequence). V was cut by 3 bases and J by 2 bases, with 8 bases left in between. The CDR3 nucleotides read TGTGCCAGCAGTTTGCCCGGGGGCAATCAGCCCCAGCATTTT. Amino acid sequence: CASSLPGGNQPQHF.

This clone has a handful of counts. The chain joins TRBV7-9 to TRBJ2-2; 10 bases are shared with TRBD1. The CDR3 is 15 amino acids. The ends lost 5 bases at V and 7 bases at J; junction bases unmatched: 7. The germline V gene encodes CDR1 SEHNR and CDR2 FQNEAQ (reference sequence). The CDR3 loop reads CASSPRQGAIGELFF. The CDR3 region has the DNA TGTGCCAGCAGCCCGAGACAGGGGGCCATCGGGGAGCTGTTTTTT.